This passage covers 30 T cell receptor beta chains from one sample sequenced in a study of a mutant IDH1 vaccine in newly diagnosed glioma listed by TCRdb under 2021. These receptors lack a known antigen. Libraries were built with the immunoSEQ multiplex PCR assay. TCRdb limited this immuneACCESS table to in-frame rearrangements with V and J called. A share of clones is missing; checked studies link under half to unresolved V genes, and the rest is unexplained. This sample holds tens of thousands of clones; approximately 75% were observed only once. The ten largest clonotypes hold 5.3% of the sample. The time point label here, explained by the study, means: week 47, end of study. Every vaccine dose consisted of 300 ug of a 20-mer mutant IDH1 peptide in Montanide, administered subcutaneously together with topical imiquimod. The source material was PBMCs, sampled from a glioma patient whose treatment included an IDH1 peptide vaccine. These receptor sequences come from a man in his forties or fifties with glioma.

In regard to this clone: At one of its ends the junction is not consistent with the germline gene, which may arise from a read error. The chain has TRBV18 and TRBJ2-2; tentatively, D is TRBD1 (5 bases). The CDR3 spans 13 residues. Germline values: CDR1 KGHSH, CDR2 LQKENI. The CDR3 here is CASSPQDTGELFF. Here the CDR3 DNA reads TGTGCCAGCTCTCCACAGGATACCGGGGAGCTGTTTTTT.

This clone was seen a few times. The chain joins TRBV4-1 to TRBJ1-2, with TRBD1 as a possible D gene (5 bases). The CDR3 has 16 amino acids. The V gene's germline CDR1 is MGHRA and CDR2 YSYEKL. The ends were cut back, 0 bases at V and 3 bases at J, with 14 bases in the middle. The CDR3 DNA sequence: TGCGCCAGCAGCCAAGATCTGGCGACAGCTCACTATGGCTACACCTTC. Translating gives CASSQDLATAHYGYTF.

V gene TRBV6-5 combines with J gene TRBJ1-2; 7 bases align to TRBD1. The V gene's germline CDR1 is MNHEY and CDR2 SVGAGI. The CDR3 totals 15 residues. With V trimmed by 4 bases and J by 6 bases, 11 bases remained unmatched. The chain's CDR3 is CASSSQQGREDGYTF. CDR3 DNA: TGTGCCAGCAGTTCCCAACAGGGGCGAGAGGATGGCTACACCTTC.

J is TRBJ1-5 and V is TRBV30, with D uncertain. The CDR3 contains 13 residues. V was clipped by 0 bases and J by 4 bases, with 7 bases between them. The germline V gene encodes CDR1 GTSNPN and CDR2 SVGIG (reference sequence). The CDR3, as DNA: TGTGCCTGGAGTGTTACGTTAAATCAGCCCCAGCATTTT. It codes for CAWSVTLNQPQHF.

The gene calls are TRBV28 and TRBJ2-7; tentatively, D is TRBD2 (6 bases). CDR3 length: 12 amino acids. The V gene's germline CDR1 is MDHEN and CDR2 SYDVKM. The chain's CDR3 is CDSAEGTYEQYF. The DNA for the CDR3 is TGTGATTCTGCGGAGGGCACCTACGAGCAGTACTTC.

The chain carries TRBV7-2 and TRBJ1-5; no clear D. CDR3 length: 15 amino acids. The V end was cut by 1 base, the J end by 0 bases, with 7 bases between. Germline-derived CDR1 and CDR2 are SGHTA and FQGNSA. The CDR3 bases are TGTGCCAGCAGCTTAGGGCTGGATAGCAATCAGCCCCAGCATTTT. Residues: CASSLGLDSNQPQHF.

The rearrangement links TRBV12-5 to TRBJ2-2; no firm D call. The germline V gene has CDR1 LGHNT and CDR2 FRNRAP. The CDR3 is 13 amino acids. Between the trimmed V and J ends, which lost 5 bases and 5 bases, there was a span of 9 bases. The CDR3 is CASGRPETGELFF. The CDR3 DNA is TGTGCTAGTGGTCGGCCAGAAACCGGGGAGCTGTTTTTT. The full variable domain, with the rest looked up from reference TRBV12-5 and TRBJ2-2, is DARVTQTPRHKVTEMGQEVTMRCQPILGHNTVFWYRQTMMQGLELLAYFRNRAPLDDSGMPKDRFSAEMPDATLATLKIQPSEPRDSAVYFCASGRPETGELFFGEGSRLTVL.

The V and J genes are TRBV10-3 and TRBJ1-2; the match to TRBD1 covers 8 bases. Losses at the gene ends were 2 bases for V and 8 bases for J; bases not matched to a gene: 4. This CDR3 has 13 amino acids. Germline assignment: CDR1 ENHRY and CDR2 SYGVKD. CDR3 loop: CAISERQGTGYTF. The CDR3, as DNA: TGTGCCATCAGTGAGCGACAGGGGACGGGCTACACCTTC.

The chain joins TRBV18 to TRBJ2-7; the D gene is possibly TRBD1 (5 bases). This CDR3 has 14 amino acids. Germline CDR1 and CDR2: KGHSH and LQKENI. With 5 bases removed from V and 5 bases from J, the gap between germline ends came to 16 bases. CDR3 sequence (DNA): TGTGCCAGCTCATCAGGGCGCAGCCCTAACGAGCAGTACTTC. Encoded protein: CASSSGRSPNEQYF.

This chain uses TRBV19 with TRBJ1-5; D gene uncertain. The CDR3 is 14 amino acids. Looked up from germline, CDR1 is LNHDA and CDR2 is SQIVND (reference sequence). V shed 5 bases and J shed 0 bases, with 8 bases lying between them. CDR3 protein: CASSPQYSNQPQHF. The CDR3 DNA follows: TGTGCCAGTAGTCCCCAGTATAGCAATCAGCCCCAGCATTTT.

The chain recombines TRBV18 with TRBJ2-7; D remains unclear. V lost 3 bases and J lost 4, with 7 bases in between. The CDR3 is 12 amino acids. CDR1 and CDR2 from the germline V gene are KGHSH and LQKENI. The CDR3 coding sequence is TGTGCCAGCTCACCTGTGGATTACGAGCAGTACTTC. This translates into CASSPVDYEQYF.

The J gene is TRBJ2-1, the V gene TRBV7-2; TRBD2 matches at 8 bases. This CDR3 has 14 residues. In germline, CDR1 is SGHTA, CDR2 FQGNSA. The ends lost 5 bases at V and 6 bases at J; junction bases unmatched: 6. The CDR3 loop reads CASSTRTSSNEQFF. DNA for the CDR3: TGTGCCAGCAGCACCCGGACTAGCTCCAATGAGCAGTTCTTC.

This sequence joins TRBV4-1 and TRBJ2-7, with D maybe TRBD2 (5 bases). Trimming pared 6 bases from V and 4 bases from J, leaving 16 bases between. The V gene's germline CDR1 is MGHRA and CDR2 YSYEKL. This CDR3 is 14 amino acids long. The CDR3 sequence is CASSLYEGVYEQYF. The DNA of the CDR3 is TGCGCCAGCAGTCTCTACGAGGGCGTGTACGAGCAGTACTTC.

V usage is TRBV9 and J usage is TRBJ2-1; D is undetermined. Germline values: CDR1 SGDLS, CDR2 YYNGEE. The CDR3 totals 14 residues. Deletions cut 3 bases from V and 10 bases from J, with 17 bases between. CDR3 DNA: TGTGCCAGCAGCGGACGGGTAGAATTAGGCGAGCAGTTCTTC. Its translation: CASSGRVELGEQFF. Supplemented by reference TRBV9 and TRBJ2-1, the full variable domain reads DSGVTQTPKHLITATGQRVTLRCSPRSGDLSVYWYQQSLDQGLQFLIQYYNGEERAKGNILERFSAQQFPDLHSELNLSSLELGDSALYFCASSGRVELGEQFFGPGTRLTVL.

As DNA, the CDR3 is TGCAGTGCTAGCGTCGAGCAGTTCTTC. Protein product: CSASVEQFF. V is TRBV20-1 and J is TRBJ2-1; D is ambiguous. CDR1 is DFQATT and CDR2 is SNEGSKA in the germline V gene (reference sequence). Trimming shortened V by 3 bases and J by 10 bases, and 4 bases separated the two germline ends. This CDR3 region has 9 residues.

This sequence joins TRBV6-1 and TRBJ2-1; weak D call: TRBD1 (6 bases). Germline V gene lookup returns CDR1 MNHNS and CDR2 SASEGT. The V end lost 8 bases, the J end lost 3 bases, and 17 bases lay between the germline ends. The CDR3 totals 15 residues. The CDR3 is CASFQGIQIYNEQFF. CDR3 sequence (DNA): TGTGCCAGCTTCCAGGGGATACAGATCTACAATGAGCAGTTCTTC.

The chain uses TRBV6-5 and TRBJ2-7, with D perhaps assigned TRBD1 or TRBD2 (5 bases each). CDR1 and CDR2 (germline): MNHEY, SVGAGI. The CDR3 runs to 13 residues. Trimming stripped 1 base from V and 7 bases from J, with 11 bases between. The DNA of the CDR3 is TGTGCCAGCAGTTACTTTAAGGGGACGGAGCAGTACTTC. It is translated as CASSYFKGTEQYF.

This clone was observed once. The chain recombines TRBV19 with TRBJ1-5, with 7 bases matching TRBD1. The CDR3 loop spans 16 amino acids. V trimming: 5 bases; J trimming: 4 bases; junction bases outside the gene matches: 11. Per germline, CDR1 LNHDA and CDR2 SQIVND (reference sequence). The CDR3 reads CASSASGTVNNQPQHF. As DNA, the CDR3 is TGTGCCAGTAGTGCCTCCGGGACAGTCAATAATCAGCCCCAGCATTTT.

This chain connects TRBV4-1 to TRBJ1-2; D remains ambiguous. The germline V gene has CDR1 MGHRA and CDR2 YSYEKL. The CDR3 extends over 14 amino acids. The germline V and J ends were trimmed by 0 bases and 1 base, with 6 bases remaining between them. This CDR3 reads CASSQDHGNYGYTF. CDR3 sequence (DNA): TGCGCCAGCAGCCAAGACCACGGTAACTATGGCTACACCTTC.

The chain links TRBV19 to TRBJ2-7; 11 nucleotides agree with TRBD1. The CDR3 runs 13 residues. Germline V gives CDR1 LNHDA, CDR2 SQIVND (reference sequence). The V gene end was trimmed by 9 bases and the J gene end by 2 bases; junction bases not matched to a gene: 3. CDR3 DNA sequence: TGTGCCAGCCGGGACAGGGGGACCTACGAGCAGTACTTC. Translation: CASRDRGTYEQYF.

Only a few counts were recorded for this clone. The chain couples TRBV19 to TRBJ2-1; 9 bases align to TRBD1. The V and J ends lost 3 bases and 5 bases, in that order; junction bases with no gene match: 5. CDR1 is LNHDA and CDR2 is SQIVND in the germline V gene (reference sequence). The CDR3 totals 15 residues. The CDR3 reads CASSMAQGAHNEQFF. Here the CDR3 DNA reads TGTGCCAGTAGTATGGCACAGGGGGCCCACAATGAGCAGTTCTTC. The full variable domain, with the rest looked up from reference TRBV19 and TRBJ2-1, is DGGITQSPKYLFRKEGQNVTLSCEQNLNHDAMYWYRQDPGQGLRLIYYSQIVNDFQKGDIAEGYSVSREKKESFPLTVTSAQKNPTAFYLCASSMAQGAHNEQFFGPGTRLTVL.

The V call is TRBV13, the J call TRBJ2-7; 7 bases agree with TRBD1. The CDR3 is made up of 14 amino acids. V was pared by 4 bases and J by 4 bases, with 7 bases of the junction left unmatched. Germline lookup yields CDR1 PRHDT and CDR2 FYEKMQ (reference sequence). This chain's CDR3 is CASSSDRQEYEQYF. DNA of the CDR3: TGTGCCAGCAGCTCGGACAGGCAGGAGTACGAGCAGTACTTC.

In this sample, this clone turned up once. V and J are TRBV7-2 and TRBJ2-7; D is uncertain. This CDR3 has 16 residues. V was pared by 5 bases and J by 5 bases, with 22 bases between. Germline CDR1 reads SGHTA; CDR2 reads FQGNSA. CDR3 in amino acids: CASSPLVYRVLDEQYF. In DNA, the CDR3 is TGTGCCAGCAGCCCCCTAGTGTATAGGGTATTGGACGAGCAGTACTTC.

The V call is TRBV2, the J call TRBJ2-1; 11 positions agree with TRBD1. The trim removed 4 bases at V and 9 bases at J, leaving 2 bases unmatched. Germline CDR1 is SNHLY and CDR2 is FYNNEI. The CDR3 length is 13 residues. CDR3 protein: CASSGTGGREQFF. In DNA, the CDR3 is TGTGCCAGCAGTGGGACAGGGGGCCGTGAGCAGTTCTTC.

The chain links TRBV18 to TRBJ2-7; 9 bases match TRBD1. Germline V lookup: CDR1 KGHSH, CDR2 LQKENI. The CDR3 loop spans 14 amino acids. The trim removed 3 bases at V and 7 bases at J, leaving 7 bases unmatched. Here the CDR3 reads CASSPDRGLLEQYF. In DNA form, the CDR3 reads TGTGCCAGCTCACCGGACAGGGGTTTGCTTGAGCAGTACTTC.

The chain employs TRBV30 and TRBJ2-1; 7 bases are a match to TRBD2. V shed 3 bases, J shed 2 bases, and the junction held 4 bases outside the gene matches. CDR1 and CDR2 from the germline V gene are GTSNPN and SVGIG (reference sequence). CDR3 size: 14 residues. CDR3 nucleotides: TGTGCCTGGAGCGGGGAGGGGCCCTACAATGAGCAGTTCTTC. Its translation is CAWSGEGPYNEQFF.

V is TRBV19 and J is TRBJ1-2, with 8 bases matching TRBD1. The V segment lost 0 bases and the J segment 3 bases; nucleotides outside the gene matches: 18. CDR1 LNHDA and CDR2 SQIVND come from the germline V gene (reference sequence). The CDR3 length is 20 residues. The CDR3 spells CASSIESPGQGGNGDYGYTF. The CDR3 coding sequence is TGTGCCAGTAGTATAGAATCCCCCGGACAGGGTGGGAATGGGGACTATGGCTACACCTTC.

The chain is built from TRBV6-5 and TRBJ2-7, with a possible D match to TRBD1 (5 bases). Trimming took 6 bases from V and 5 from J, leaving 11 bases between them. CDR1 is MNHEY, CDR2 SVGAGI, per germline. The CDR3 consists of 12 residues. CDR3 residues: CASSLRGHEQYF. In DNA form, the CDR3 reads TGTGCCAGCAGCCTAAGGGGCCACGAGCAGTACTTC.

This rearrangement joins TRBV7-9 to TRBJ2-7; 7 bases map to TRBD2. V shed 5 bases, J shed 1 base, and the junction held 8 bases outside the gene matches. Germline CDR1 SEHNR, CDR2 FQNEAQ (reference sequence). This CDR3 comprises 15 residues. This CDR3 reads CASSPTGGGSYEQYF. The CDR3 DNA sequence: TGTGCCAGCAGCCCCACTGGGGGAGGGTCCTACGAGCAGTACTTC.

V and J are TRBV9 and TRBJ1-4; maybe TRBD1 (5 bases). The CDR3 is 16 amino acids. V lost 0 bases, J lost 6 bases, and 15 bases lay in between. Germline CDR1 and CDR2: SGDLS and YYNGEE. The CDR3 DNA reads TGTGCCAGCAGCGTAGCTCCTCAGGGATCGGATGAAAAACTGTTTTTT. This encodes CASSVAPQGSDEKLFF.